A single T cell receptor beta chain is shown here with its context. Antigen: not known. The sample comes from a study of CD8+CD57+ T cells in acquired aplastic anemia. Study observations and caveats: Overlap between patients and controls comprised twenty-nine CD8+ CDR3 sequences.

Genomic DNA constituted the template upon which TCR beta VDJ and CDR3 profiling was performed. MiXCR, applied by TCRdb to the reads, yields one record per CDR3 protein. The data show hundreds of thousands of distinct CDR3 sequences, under 80% seen once. CDR3 length: 14 residues. Germline V gene data show CDR1 as LGHNT and CDR2 as FRNRAP. V shed 9 bases and J shed 3 bases, with 18 bases lying between them. Sequencing was done on a sample of sorted CD4+, CD8+, or CD8+CD57+ T cells (not recorded which) from PBMCs. This TCR came from a human donor in good health, serving as a control. The V gene is TRBV12-5, the J gene TRBJ2-7, with D tentatively TRBD2 (6 bases). CDR3 coding DNA: TGTGCTAGCGGTGCGGGACCAGGTGTCTACGAGCAGTACTTC. Encoded protein: CASGAGPGVYEQYF. The full variable domain, in which reference TRBV12-5 and TRBJ2-7 provide the parts outside the CDR3, is DARVTQTPRHKVTEMGQEVTMRCQPILGHNTVFWYRQTMMQGLELLAYFRNRAPLDDSGMPKDRFSAEMPDATLATLKIQPSEPRDSAVYFCASGAGPGVYEQYFGPGTRLTVT.